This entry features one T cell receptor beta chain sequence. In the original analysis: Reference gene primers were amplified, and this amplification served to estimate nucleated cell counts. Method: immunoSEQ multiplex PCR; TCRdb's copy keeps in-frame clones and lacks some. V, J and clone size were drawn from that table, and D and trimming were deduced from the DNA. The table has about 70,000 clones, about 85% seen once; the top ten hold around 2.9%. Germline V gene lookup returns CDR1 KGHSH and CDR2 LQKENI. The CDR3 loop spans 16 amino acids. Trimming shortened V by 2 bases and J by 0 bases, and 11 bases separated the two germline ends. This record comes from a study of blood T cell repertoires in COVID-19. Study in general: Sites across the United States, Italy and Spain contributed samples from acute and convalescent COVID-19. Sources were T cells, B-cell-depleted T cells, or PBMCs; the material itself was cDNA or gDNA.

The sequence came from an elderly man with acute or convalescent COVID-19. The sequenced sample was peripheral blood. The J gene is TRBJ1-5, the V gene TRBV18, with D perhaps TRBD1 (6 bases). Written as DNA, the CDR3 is TGTGCCAGCTCACCAAGGGCAGGGGATAGCAATCAGCCCCAGCATTTT. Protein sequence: CASSPRAGDSNQPQHF. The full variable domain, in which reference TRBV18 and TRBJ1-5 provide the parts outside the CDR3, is NAGVMQNPRHLVRRRGQEARLRCSPMKGHSHVYWYRQLPEEGLKFMVYLQKENIIDESGMPKERFSAEFPKEGPSILRIQQVVRGDSAAYFCASSPRAGDSNQPQHFGDGTRLSIL.